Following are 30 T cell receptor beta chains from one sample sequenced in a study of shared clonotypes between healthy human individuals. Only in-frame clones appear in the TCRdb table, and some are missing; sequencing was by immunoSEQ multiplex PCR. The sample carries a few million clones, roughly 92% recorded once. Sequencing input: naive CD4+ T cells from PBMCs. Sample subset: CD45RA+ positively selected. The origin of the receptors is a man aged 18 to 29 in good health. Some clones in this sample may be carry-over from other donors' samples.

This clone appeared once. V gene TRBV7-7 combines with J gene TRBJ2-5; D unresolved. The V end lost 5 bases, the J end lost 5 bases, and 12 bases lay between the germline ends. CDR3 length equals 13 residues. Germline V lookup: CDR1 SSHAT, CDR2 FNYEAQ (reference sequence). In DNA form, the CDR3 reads TGTGCCAGCAGCATCCGCCCCGGGGAGACCCAGTACTTC. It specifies CASSIRPGETQYF.

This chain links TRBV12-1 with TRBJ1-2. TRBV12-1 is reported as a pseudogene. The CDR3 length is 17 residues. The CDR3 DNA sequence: TGTGCCAGCAGCCGTGCCCATCTTCCCTGCGCGAGTAATGGCTACACCTTC. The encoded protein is CASSRAHLPCASNGYTF.

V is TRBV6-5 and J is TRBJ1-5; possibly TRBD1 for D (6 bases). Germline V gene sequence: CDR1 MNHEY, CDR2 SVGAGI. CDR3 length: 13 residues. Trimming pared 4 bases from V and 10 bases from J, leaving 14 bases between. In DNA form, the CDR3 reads TGTGCCAGCAGTTCCGACAGGTTTGGACCCCAGCATTTT. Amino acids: CASSSDRFGPQHF.

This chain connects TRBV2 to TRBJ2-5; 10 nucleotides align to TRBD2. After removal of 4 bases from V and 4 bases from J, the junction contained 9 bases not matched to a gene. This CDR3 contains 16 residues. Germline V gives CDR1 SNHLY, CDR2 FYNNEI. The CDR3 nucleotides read TGTGCCAGCAGTGCTCTAGCGGGAGTTTTCTTAGAGACCCAGTACTTC. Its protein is CASSALAGVFLETQYF.

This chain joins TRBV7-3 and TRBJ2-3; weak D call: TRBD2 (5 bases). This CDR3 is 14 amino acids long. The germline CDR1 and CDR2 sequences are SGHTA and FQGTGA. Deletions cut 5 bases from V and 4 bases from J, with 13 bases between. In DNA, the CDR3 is TGTGCCAGCAGCCCCACTAGTTATGCAGATACGCAGTATTTT. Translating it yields CASSPTSYADTQYF.

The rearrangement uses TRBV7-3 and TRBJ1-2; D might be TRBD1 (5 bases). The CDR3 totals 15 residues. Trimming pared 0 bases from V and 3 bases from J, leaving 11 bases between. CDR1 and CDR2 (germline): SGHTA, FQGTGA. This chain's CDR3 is CASSLTGTGDYGYTF. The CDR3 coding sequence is TGTGCCAGCAGCTTAACGGGGACGGGCGACTATGGCTACACCTTC.

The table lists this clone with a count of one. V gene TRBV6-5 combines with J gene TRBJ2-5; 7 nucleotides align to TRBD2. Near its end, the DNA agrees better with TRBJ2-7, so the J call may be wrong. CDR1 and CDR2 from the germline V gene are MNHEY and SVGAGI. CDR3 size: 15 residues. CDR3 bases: TGTGCCAGCGGGTCGAGGGCTAGCGGCCGCTACGAGCAGTACTTC. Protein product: CASGSRASGRYEQYF.

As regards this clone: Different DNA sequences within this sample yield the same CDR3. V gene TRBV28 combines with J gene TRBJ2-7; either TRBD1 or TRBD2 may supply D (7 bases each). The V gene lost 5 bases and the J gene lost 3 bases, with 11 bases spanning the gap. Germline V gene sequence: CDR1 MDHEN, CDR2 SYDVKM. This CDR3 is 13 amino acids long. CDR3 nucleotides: TGTGCCAGCAGTCCAGGGGGGGTCTACGAGCAGTACTTC. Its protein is CASSPGGVYEQYF. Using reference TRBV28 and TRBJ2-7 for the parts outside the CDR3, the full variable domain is DVKVTQSSRYLVKRTGEKVFLECVQDMDHENMFWYRQDPGLGLRLIYFSYDVKMKEKGDIPEGYSVSREKKERFSLILESASTNQTSMYLCASSPGGVYEQYFGPGTRLTVT.

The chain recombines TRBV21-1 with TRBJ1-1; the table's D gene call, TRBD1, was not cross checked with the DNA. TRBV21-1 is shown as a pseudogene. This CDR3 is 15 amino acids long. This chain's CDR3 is CASSGRQGRRTEAFF. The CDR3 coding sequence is TGTGCCAGCAGCGGGCGACAGGGAAGGAGGACTGAAGCTTTCTTT.

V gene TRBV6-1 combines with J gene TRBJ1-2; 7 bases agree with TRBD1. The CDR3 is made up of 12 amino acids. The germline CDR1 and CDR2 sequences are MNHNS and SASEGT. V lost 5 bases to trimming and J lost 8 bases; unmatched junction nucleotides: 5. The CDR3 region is CASSRQGVGYTF. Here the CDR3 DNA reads TGTGCCAGCAGTAGACAGGGCGTCGGCTACACCTTC.

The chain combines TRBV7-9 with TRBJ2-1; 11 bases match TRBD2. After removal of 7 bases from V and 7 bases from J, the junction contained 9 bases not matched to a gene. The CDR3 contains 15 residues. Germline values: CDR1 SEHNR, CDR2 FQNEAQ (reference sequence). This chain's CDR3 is CASTTTSGNVNEQFF. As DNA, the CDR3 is TGTGCCAGCACCACGACTAGCGGGAACGTAAATGAGCAGTTCTTC.

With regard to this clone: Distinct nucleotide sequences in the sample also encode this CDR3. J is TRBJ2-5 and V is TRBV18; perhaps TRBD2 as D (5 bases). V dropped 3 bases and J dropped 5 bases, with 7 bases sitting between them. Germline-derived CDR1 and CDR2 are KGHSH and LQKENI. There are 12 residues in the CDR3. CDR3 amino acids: CASSPRGETQYF. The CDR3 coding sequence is TGTGCCAGCTCACCGCGAGGGGAGACCCAGTACTTC.

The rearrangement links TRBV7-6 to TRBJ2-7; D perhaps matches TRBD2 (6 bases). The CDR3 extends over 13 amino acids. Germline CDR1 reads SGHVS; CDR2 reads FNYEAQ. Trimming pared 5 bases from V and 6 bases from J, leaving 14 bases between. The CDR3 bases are TGTGCCAGCAGCCCACTGGGGAGGAGCGAGCAGTACTTC. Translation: CASSPLGRSEQYF.

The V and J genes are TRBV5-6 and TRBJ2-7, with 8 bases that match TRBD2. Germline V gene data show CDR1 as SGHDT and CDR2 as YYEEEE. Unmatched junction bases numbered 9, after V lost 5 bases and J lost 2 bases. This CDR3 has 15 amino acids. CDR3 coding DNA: TGTGCCAGCAGTCCAAGCGGGAGAAGGACCTACGAGCAGTACTTC. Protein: CASSPSGRRTYEQYF.

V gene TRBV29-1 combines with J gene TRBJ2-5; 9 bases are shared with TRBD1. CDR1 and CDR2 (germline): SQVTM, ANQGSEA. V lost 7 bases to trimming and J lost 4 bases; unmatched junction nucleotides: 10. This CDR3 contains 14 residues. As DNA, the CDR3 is TGCAGCGGCAGGGACAGGGCCTTAGGAGAGACCCAGTACTTC. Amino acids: CSGRDRALGETQYF.

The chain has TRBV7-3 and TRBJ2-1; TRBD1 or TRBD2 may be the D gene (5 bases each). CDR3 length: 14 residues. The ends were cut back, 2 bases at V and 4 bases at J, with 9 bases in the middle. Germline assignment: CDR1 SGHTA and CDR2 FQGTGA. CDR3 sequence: CASSLEGQYNEQFF. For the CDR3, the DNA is TGTGCCAGCAGCTTAGAGGGGCAGTACAATGAGCAGTTCTTC.

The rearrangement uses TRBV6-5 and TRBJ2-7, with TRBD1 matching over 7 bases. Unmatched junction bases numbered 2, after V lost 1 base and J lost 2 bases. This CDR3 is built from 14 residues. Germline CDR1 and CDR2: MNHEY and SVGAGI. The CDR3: CASSYYQGAYEQYF. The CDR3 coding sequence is TGTGCCAGCAGTTACTACCAGGGGGCCTACGAGCAGTACTTC.

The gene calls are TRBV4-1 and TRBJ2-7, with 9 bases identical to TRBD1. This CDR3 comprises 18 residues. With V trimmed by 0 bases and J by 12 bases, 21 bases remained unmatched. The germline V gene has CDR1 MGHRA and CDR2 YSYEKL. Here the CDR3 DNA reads TGCGCCAGCAGCCAAGATGATACCACAGGGGGCTTTGGGCTGAGAGGGTACTTC. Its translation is CASSQDDTTGGFGLRGYF.

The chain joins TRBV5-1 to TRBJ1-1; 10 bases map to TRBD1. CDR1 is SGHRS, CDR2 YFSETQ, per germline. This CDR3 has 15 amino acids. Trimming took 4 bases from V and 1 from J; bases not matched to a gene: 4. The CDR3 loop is CASSPRDRGNTEAFF. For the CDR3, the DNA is TGCGCCAGCAGCCCCAGGGACAGGGGGAACACTGAAGCTTTCTTT.

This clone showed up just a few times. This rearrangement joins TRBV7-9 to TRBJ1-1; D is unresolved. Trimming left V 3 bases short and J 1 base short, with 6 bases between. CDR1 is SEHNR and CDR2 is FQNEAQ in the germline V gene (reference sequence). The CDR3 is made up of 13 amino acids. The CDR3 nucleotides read TGTGCCAGCAGCTTTGCACCGAACACTGAAGCTTTCTTT. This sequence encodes CASSFAPNTEAFF.

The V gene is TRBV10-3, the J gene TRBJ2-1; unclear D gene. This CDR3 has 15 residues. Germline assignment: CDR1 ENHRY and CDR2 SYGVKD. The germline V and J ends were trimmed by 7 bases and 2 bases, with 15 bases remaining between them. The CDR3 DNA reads TGTGCCATCACCAACAGACCCGGAACCTACAATGAGCAGTTCTTC. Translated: CAITNRPGTYNEQFF.

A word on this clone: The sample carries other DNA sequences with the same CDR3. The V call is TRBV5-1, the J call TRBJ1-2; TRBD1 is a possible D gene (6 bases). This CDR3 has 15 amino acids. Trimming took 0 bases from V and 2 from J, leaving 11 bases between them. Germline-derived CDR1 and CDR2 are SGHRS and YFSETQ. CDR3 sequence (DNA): TGCGCCAGCAGCTTGGCCGCGGGGGCGAACTATGGCTACACCTTC. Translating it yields CASSLAAGANYGYTF.

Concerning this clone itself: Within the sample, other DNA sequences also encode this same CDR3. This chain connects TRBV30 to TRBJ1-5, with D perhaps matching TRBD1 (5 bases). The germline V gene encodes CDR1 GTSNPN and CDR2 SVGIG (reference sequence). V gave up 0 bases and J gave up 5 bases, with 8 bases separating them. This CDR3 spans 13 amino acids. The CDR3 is CAWSVGGDQPQHF. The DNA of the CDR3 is TGTGCCTGGAGTGTCGGGGGAGATCAGCCCCAGCATTTT. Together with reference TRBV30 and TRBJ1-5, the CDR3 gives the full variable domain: SQTIHQWPATLVQPVGSPLSLECTVEGTSNPNLYWYRQAAGRGLQLLFYSVGIGQISSEVPQNLSASRPQDRQFILSSKKLLLSDSGFYLCAWSVGGDQPQHFGDGTRLSIL.

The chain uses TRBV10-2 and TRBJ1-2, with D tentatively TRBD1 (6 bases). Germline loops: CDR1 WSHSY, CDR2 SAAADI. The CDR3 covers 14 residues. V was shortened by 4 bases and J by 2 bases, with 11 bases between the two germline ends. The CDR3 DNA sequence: TGCGCCAGCAGTGGCGGGGGGCAAAACTATGGCTACACCTTC. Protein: CASSGGGQNYGYTF.

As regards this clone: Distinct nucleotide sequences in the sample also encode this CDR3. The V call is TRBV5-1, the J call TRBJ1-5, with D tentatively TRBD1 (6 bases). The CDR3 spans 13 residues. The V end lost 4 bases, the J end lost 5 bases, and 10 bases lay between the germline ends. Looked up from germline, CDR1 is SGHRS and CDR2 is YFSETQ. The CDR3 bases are TGCGCCAGCAGCGTACAGGGCGATCAGCCCCAGCATTTT. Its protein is CASSVQGDQPQHF.

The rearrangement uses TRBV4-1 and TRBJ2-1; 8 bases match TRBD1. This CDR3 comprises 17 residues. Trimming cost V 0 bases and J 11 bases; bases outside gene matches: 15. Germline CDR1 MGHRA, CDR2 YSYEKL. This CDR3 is CASSQDFRGQGSIKQFF. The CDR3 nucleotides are TGCGCCAGCAGCCAAGATTTTCGAGGACAGGGAAGCATAAAGCAGTTCTTC.

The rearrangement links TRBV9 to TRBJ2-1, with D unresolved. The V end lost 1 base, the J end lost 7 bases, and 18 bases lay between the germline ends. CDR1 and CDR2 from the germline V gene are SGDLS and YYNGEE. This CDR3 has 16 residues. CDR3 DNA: TGTGCCAGCAGCGTATACGGAACAGCCTCCTCGAATGAGCAGTTCTTC. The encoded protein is CASSVYGTASSNEQFF.

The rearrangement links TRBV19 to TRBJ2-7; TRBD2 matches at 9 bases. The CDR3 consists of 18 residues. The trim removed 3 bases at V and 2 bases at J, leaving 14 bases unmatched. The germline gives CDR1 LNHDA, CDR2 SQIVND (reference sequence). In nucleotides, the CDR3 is TGTGCCAGTAGTATCGCCTCAATTAGCGGGAGCTCCGCCTACGAGCAGTACTTC. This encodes CASSIASISGSSAYEQYF.

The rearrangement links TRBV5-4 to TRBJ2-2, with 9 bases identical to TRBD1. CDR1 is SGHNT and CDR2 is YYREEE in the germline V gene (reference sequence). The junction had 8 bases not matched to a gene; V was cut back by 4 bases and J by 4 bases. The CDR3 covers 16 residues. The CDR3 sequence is CASSNQQGAPTGELFF. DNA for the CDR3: TGTGCCAGCAGCAATCAACAGGGGGCCCCCACCGGGGAGCTGTTTTTT.

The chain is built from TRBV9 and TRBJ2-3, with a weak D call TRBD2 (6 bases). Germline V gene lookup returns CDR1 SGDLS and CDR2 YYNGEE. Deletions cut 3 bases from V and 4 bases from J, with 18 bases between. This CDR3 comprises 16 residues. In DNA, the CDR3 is TGTGCCAGCAGCGCAAATCCTACTATAGCGGCAGATACGCAGTATTTT. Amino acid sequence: CASSANPTIAADTQYF.